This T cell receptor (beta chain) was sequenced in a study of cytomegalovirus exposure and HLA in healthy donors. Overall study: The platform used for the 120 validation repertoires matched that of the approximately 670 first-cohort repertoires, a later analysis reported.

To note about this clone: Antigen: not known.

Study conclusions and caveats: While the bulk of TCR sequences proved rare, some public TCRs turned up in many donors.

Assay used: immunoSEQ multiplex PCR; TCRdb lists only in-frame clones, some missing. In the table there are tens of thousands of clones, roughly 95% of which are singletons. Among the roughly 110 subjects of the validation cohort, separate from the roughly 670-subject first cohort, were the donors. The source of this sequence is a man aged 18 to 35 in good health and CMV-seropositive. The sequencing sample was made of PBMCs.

CDR3 loop: CSAGVEETQYF. The CDR3 DNA is TGCAGCGCAGGGGTGGAAGAGACCCAGTACTTC. The chain is built from TRBV29-1 and TRBJ2-5; D is possibly TRBD1 (6 bases). The V and J ends lost 7 bases and 3 bases respectively, with 9 bases between them. The CDR3 is 11 residues long. Germline assignment: CDR1 SQVTM and CDR2 ANQGSEA.